This T cell receptor beta chain is drawn from a study of lymphopenia after photon versus proton radiotherapy. Study outcomes and limitations: Only patients who died were analyzed for survival; proton advantage is unproven. Relative stability marked proton patients; photon patients lost diversity and naive cells.

The V gene's germline CDR1 is MNHEY and CDR2 SVGAGI. This CDR3 contains 12 residues. V was trimmed by 8 bases and J by 6 bases, leaving 8 bases between them. A note on this clone: No antigen is known for it.

Sequencing was performed with immunoSEQ multiplex PCR; in TCRdb, only in-frame clones are kept and a portion is missing. The sample contains approximately 45,000 clones, around 86% of which appear only once. This rearrangement joins TRBV6-5 to TRBJ1-6, with D possibly matching TRBD1 (5 bases). The specimen comprised peripheral blood, sampled from a patient treated with photon-based radiotherapy. The receptor was isolated from a man aged 35-49 years with gastric cancer. The CDR3 sequence: CASGGSNSPLHF. In DNA form, the CDR3 reads TGTGCCAGCGGGGGGAGTAATTCACCCCTCCACTTT.